This section outlines one T cell receptor (beta chain) sequence together with its context. Its binding antigen is unknown. Per-base qualities were not stored, and no clone one base away is much larger. The cysteine opens and the phenylalanine closes a CDR3 of 15 amino acids. The retained sequence is limited to the CDR3, 45 bases, with the frame set at the first base. V trim: 5 bases; J trim: 13 bases; unmatched bases: 10. Looking up the germline V gene yields CDR1 MGHDK and CDR2 SYGVNS. At one collaborating source in Seattle, patients were enrolled during active infection and were followed longitudinally through the course of disease. Each collaborating institution followed its own protocols to collect whole blood in K2EDTA tubes. For TCRbeta analysis, collaborator samples were shipped as frozen whole blood, as isolated PBMCs, or as DNA extracted from either sample type. TCRbeta CDR3 regions were amplified from genomic DNA using the immunoSEQ Assay, a bias-controlled multiplex PCR. Concerning the study's data processing: The number of nucleated cells in each sample was estimated by amplification of reference gene primers within the assay. Sequence reads were collapsed and filtered to measure the absolute abundance of every unique TCRbeta CDR3 rearrangement. Productive Simpson clonality was computed per sample as the square root of Simpson's diversity index over productive rearrangements. The table was pulled from immuneACCESS by TCRdb, which kept in-frame rearrangements only. Such tables lose some clones; where checked, under half of the loss comes from unresolved V genes, and the rest has no known cause. The V and J calls and clone size are taken from that table; D and trimming were inferred from the DNA. The sample has 210,000 or so clones on record, about 83% of them singletons. The leading ten clones occupy around 1.3% of the sample.

This entry is derived from a study of blood T cell repertoires in COVID-19 (dated by TCRdb to the early 2020s). For context, the study as a whole: Collaborator samples came from the United States, Italy and Spain and covered acute and convalescent phases of COVID-19. The material from the prospective study consisted of cDNA or gDNA derived from T cells, B-cell-depleted T cells, or PBMCs. The dataset comprised deeply sampled blood TCRbeta repertoires from subjects exposed to, actively infected with, or recovered from COVID-19. A freely available public database, intended as a resource for researchers studying the immune response to SARS-CoV-2, is where the repertoires were released. The samples were drawn from two sources: the first 160 participants of the ongoing ImmuneRACE study, and 1,000 to 1,500 subjects contributed by 6 global collaborators. The sample metadata nearly always contained a de-identified subject ID, COVID-19 status, age in years and sex. HLA class I and class II types, where available, came from metadata supplied by the sample provider rather than from assay-based typing. On the study overall, not on this receptor specifically: How much clinical and demographic metadata was included differed by source and by participant, and the metadata was provided uncurated.

This clonotype was obtained from a woman aged 30 to 39 with COVID-19, enrolled during active disease. Material for sequencing was peripheral blood. The sequence links TRBV25-1 to TRBJ2-3, with 15 bases matching TRBD2. Read as DNA, the sequence is TGTGCCAGCAGTCCGGGACTAGCGGGAGGTGAAGGAGAGTATTTT. Its protein is CASSPGLAGGEGEYF.